Below are 2 T cell receptor beta chains sequenced from a single sample in a study of blood T cell repertoires in COVID-19. Data came from immunoSEQ multiplex PCR; TCRdb stores just in-frame clones and leaves some out. The table includes 150,000 to 200,000 clones, approximately 86% detected once. Sequences were obtained from peripheral blood. The receptors shown here come from a middle-aged man with active or convalescent COVID-19.

V and J are TRBV24-1 and TRBJ2-2; TRBD1 is a possible D gene (5 bases). Germline V gene data show CDR1 as KGHDR and CDR2 as SFDVKD. The CDR3 covers 13 residues. V was shortened by 10 bases and J by 2 bases, with 10 bases between the two germline ends. This CDR3 reads CATLDSNTGELFF. The DNA for the CDR3 is TGTGCCACGCTAGACAGTAACACCGGGGAGCTGTTTTTT.

V gene TRBV5-1 combines with J gene TRBJ2-2; 12 bases are shared with TRBD2. J lost 9 bases, V lost 4 bases, and 10 bases had no gene match. This CDR3 contains 16 residues. Germline V gene sequence: CDR1 SGHRS, CDR2 YFSETQ. This CDR3 reads CASSLRTSGINRELFF. The CDR3 DNA reads TGCGCCAGCAGCCTACGGACTAGCGGGATAAACAGGGAGCTGTTTTTT. The full variable domain, its missing parts supplied by reference TRBV5-1 and TRBJ2-2, is KAGVTQTPRYLIKTRGQQVTLSCSPISGHRSVSWYQQTPGQGLQFLFEYFSETQRNKGNFPGRFSGRQFSNSRSEMNVSTLELGDSALYLCASSLRTSGINRELFFGEGSRLTVL.